The rows below give T cell receptor beta chains drawn from one sample of a study of cytomegalovirus exposure and HLA in healthy donors. Here immunoSEQ multiplex PCR was the method, and the copy in TCRdb shows in-frame clones only, minus some. Seen here are approximately 180,000 clones, roughly 73% observed once, and the top ten hold 1.5% to 2%. The sequencing input was PBMCs. The receptor set was obtained from a woman aged 30 to 39 in good health and CMV-seronegative. CDR3s include the opening cysteine and the closing phenylalanine or tryptophan. D genes are given only for firm matches. Clone size is given for some rows only: seen once, a few or many times, or a class if the clone is expanded.

j_call clone_size v_call d_call cdr3_nt cdr3_aa
TRBJ1-1 few TRBV7-2 TRBD1 TGTGCCAGCAGCCCGGGACAGGGAGTTTTTGGAGCTTTCTTT CASSPGQGVFGAFF
TRBJ2-7 - TRBV13 - TGTGCCAGCAGCCCCGGACCGCTAGCCTACGAGCAGTACTTC CASSPGPLAYEQYF
TRBJ2-5 few TRBV5-1 TRBD1 TGCGCCAGCAGCTCTAGGACAGGGCGCCAAGAGACCCAGTACTTC CASSSRTGRQETQYF
TRBJ1-2 - TRBV7-6 - TGTGCCAGCAGCTTAGCTGGGGGCTTGACGGGGATTGACTATGGCTACACCTTC CASSLAGGLTGIDYGYTF
TRBJ1-1 - TRBV5-1 TRBD1 TGCGCCAGCAGCTTCCTACAGGGGCCCACTGAAGCTTTCTTT CASSFLQGPTEAFF
TRBJ2-1 - TRBV19 TRBD2 TGTGCCAGCCAGAAGAGCGGGGGGTCTTACAATGAGCAGTTCTTC CASQKSGGSYNEQFF
TRBJ2-1 - TRBV7-6 - TGTGCCAGCAGCTTCTCCGGAGACCCGGACAATGAGCAGTTCTTC CASSFSGDPDNEQFF
TRBJ2-3 - TRBV9 TRBD2 TGTGCCAGCAGCGTAGGGGGCGGGACTAGCGGGGGAGATACGCAGTATTTT CASSVGGGTSGGDTQYF
TRBJ2-1 - TRBV13 TRBD2 TGTGCCAGCAGCTTAGGCCTTAGGACTAGCGGGAGGTACCATGAGCAGTTCTTC CASSLGLRTSGRYHEQFF
TRBJ1-4 - TRBV9 - TGTGCCAGCAGCACGAATGGGGGGGCTGAAAAACTGTTTTTT CASSTNGGAEKLFF
TRBJ1-2 few TRBV6-1 - TGTGCCAGCAGGAAACGCGGACAGAACTATGGCTACACCTTC CASRKRGQNYGYTF
TRBJ2-1 - TRBV4-2 TRBD2 TGTGCCAGCAGCCAGGGACTAGCGGGAGAGGAGAATGAGCAGTTCTTC CASSQGLAGEENEQFF
TRBJ2-2 - TRBV14 TRBD2 TGTGCCAGCAGCCATTCCCAACTAGCGGTGAACACCGGGGAGCTGTTTTTT CASSHSQLAVNTGELFF
TRBJ2-7 - TRBV6-1 TRBD1 TGTGCCAGCATCGACAGGGGGTACGAGCAGTACTTC CASIDRGYEQYF
TRBJ1-5 few TRBV27 - TGTGCCAGCAGCCCGGTGGTGCGAAGCAATCAGCCCCAGCATTTT CASSPVVRSNQPQHF
TRBJ2-1 - TRBV9 TRBD2 TGTGCCAGCAGCTCGGGGGGGTCCTACAATGAGCAGTTCTTC CASSSGGSYNEQFF
TRBJ2-3 - TRBV7-2 TRBD2 TGTGCCAGCGGGGGAGGACCGGGAGGTGTAGATACGCAGTATTTT CASGGGPGGVDTQYF
TRBJ2-2 - TRBV12-5 TRBD1 TGTGCTAGTACGACGATAGGCCTTTTGACAGGGCCGACCGGGGAGCTGTTTTTT CASTTIGLLTGPTGELFF
TRBJ1-5 - TRBV19 - TGTGCCAGTAGGGACGGACTAATCAATCAGCCCCAGCATTTT CASRDGLINQPQHF
TRBJ1-2 few TRBV6-6 - TGTGCCAGCGGCCATCCCCAGGGGGGCTACACCTTC CASGHPQGGYTF
TRBJ1-5 - TRBV4-2 - TGTGCCAGCAGCCGCGATGCGGTCTACGGGCCCCAGCATTTT CASSRDAVYGPQHF
TRBJ1-6 - TRBV19 - TGTGCCAGTAGTATTGGTGACAGGCTTGGGTCACCCCTCCACTTT CASSIGDRLGSPLHF
TRBJ1-1 - TRBV4-1 TRBD1 TGCGCCAGCAGCCAAGTTTTGGGACAGGAGAACACTGAAGCTTTCTTT CASSQVLGQENTEAFF
TRBJ1-4 - TRBV7-2 TRBD1 TGTGCCAGCAGCTTAGGGCCAGGGGGCGTTGAAAAACTGTTTTTT CASSLGPGGVEKLFF
TRBJ2-5 once TRBV5-4 TRBD2 TGTGCCAGCAGCTTCTCGCTAGCGGGAGGGTCCTCACGAGAGACCCAGTACTTC CASSFSLAGGSSRETQYF
TRBJ1-2 - TRBV5-1 - TGCGCCAGCAGCTTGGGGACAGATTATGGCTACACCTTC CASSLGTDYGYTF
TRBJ1-5 - TRBV7-2 TRBD1 TGTGCCAGCAGCCCCGACAGGGGGAAAAATCAGCCCCAGCATTTT CASSPDRGKNQPQHF
TRBJ2-3 - TRBV5-1 TRBD2 TGCGCCAGCAGCTTGGGCAGCGGGGGAGATACGCAGTATTTT CASSLGSGGDTQYF
TRBJ2-5 - TRBV6-1 TRBD1 TGTGCCAGCAACCGGGACAGGGGGCTTGAGACCCAGTACTTC CASNRDRGLETQYF
TRBJ1-2 - TRBV7-9 - TGTGCCAGCAGCTTAGCCGTTGTGAGAGGCTACACCTTC CASSLAVVRGYTF
TRBJ2-5 - TRBV7-9 - TGTGCCAGCAGCTACATCCGGGACTCTCAGGAGACCCAGTACTTC CASSYIRDSQETQYF
TRBJ1-6 once TRBV7-8 - TGTGCCAGCAGCTCCCAATCAGGGGTTCCCCTCCACTTT CASSSQSGVPLHF
TRBJ2-5 - TRBV5-1 TRBD2 TGCGCCAGCAGCCCTCCGGGACTAGCGGGGCCAGAGACCCAGTACTTC CASSPPGLAGPETQYF
TRBJ1-6 - TRBV10-3 - TGTGCCATCAGTTCAGAAACCCCCACGGGGAGTTCACCCCTCCACTTT CAISSETPTGSSPLHF
TRBJ2-7 - TRBV14 TRBD2 TGTGCCAGCAGCCAAGTGGGGGGGCTAGCGGGGGTCTACGAGCAGTACTTC CASSQVGGLAGVYEQYF
TRBJ1-4 - TRBV19 - TGTGCCAGTAGAACCGGGACTGGGAATGAAAAACTGTTTTTT CASRTGTGNEKLFF
TRBJ2-3 - TRBV27 - TGTGCCAGCAGTTTATCCCCCGGGAGCACAGATACGCAGTATTTT CASSLSPGSTDTQYF
TRBJ1-1 - TRBV6-5 - TGTGCCAGCAGTTACTCGACCGTTGGGAGTACTGAAGCTTTCTTT CASSYSTVGSTEAFF
TRBJ1-2 - TRBV7-2 - TGTGCCAGCAGCTCCGAACAGGGTGACTATGGCTACACCTTC CASSSEQGDYGYTF